These 7 T cell receptor beta chains were sequenced from one sample in a study of human T cells and chemical hapten exposure. Sample time point: pre-sensitization, week 0. Treatment described: therapeutic diphenylcyclopropenone sensitization with weekly scalp DPC. TCRdb re-analysed the RACE reads in MiXCR, keeping a single row per CDR3 protein. The profile shows under 300,000 distinct CDR3 sequences, around 9.3% of them singletons. The sample in question was whole blood, obtained in connection with sensitization to the hapten diphenylcyclopropenone (DPC). The source of these receptors is a woman aged 40 to 55 with alopecia areata. Some clones in this sample may be carry-over from other donors' samples.

This clonotype has only a few counts. V usage is TRBV5-1 and J usage is TRBJ1-1; 7 nucleotides match TRBD1. The CDR3 contains 15 residues. V dropped 2 bases and J dropped 1; count of bases not matched to a gene: 5. CDR1 SGHRS and CDR2 YFSETQ come from the germline V gene. In nucleotides, the CDR3 is TGCGCCAGCAGCTTAACAGGGGAAGCGAACACTGAAGCTTTCTTT. Translating it yields CASSLTGEANTEAFF.

There are many counts of this clonotype. The V gene is TRBV6-2 or TRBV6-3, the J gene TRBJ2-6; 10 bases match TRBD1. Germline V CDR1 and CDR2: MNHEY, SVGEGT. The CDR3 is made up of 16 amino acids. Trimming took 6 bases from V and 5 from J; bases not matched to a gene: 7. The CDR3 loop is CASSRDRGSRANVLTF. In nucleotides, the CDR3 is TGTGCCAGCAGCCGGGACAGGGGTTCTAGGGCCAACGTCCTGACTTTC.

This sequence joins TRBV10-3 and TRBJ1-1; D not certain. The CDR3 consists of 12 residues. Between the trimmed V and J ends, which lost 0 bases and 6 bases, there was a span of 5 bases. CDR1 ENHRY and CDR2 SYGVKD come from the germline V gene. The CDR3 loop reads CAISESGAEAFF. The CDR3, as DNA: TGTGCCATCAGTGAGTCCGGAGCTGAAGCTTTCTTT.

This clonotype was detected ten times or more. The chain recombines TRBV5-1 with TRBJ2-7; 11 bases fit TRBD2. The germline CDR1 and CDR2 sequences are SGHRS and YFSETQ. This CDR3 contains 15 residues. Trimming took 4 bases from V and 6 from J; bases not matched to a gene: 9. CDR3 coding DNA: TGCGCCAGCAGCCAGGGACTAGCGGCTACGAGCGAGCAGTACTTC. Translated: CASSQGLAATSEQYF.

The CDR3 DNA reads TGTGCCAGCAAACCCGGGACTAGCGGGAGGTTCTCCGGGGAGCTGTTTTTT. It is translated as CASKPGTSGRFSGELFF. The chain recombines TRBV6-2 or TRBV6-3 with TRBJ2-2, with 15 bases identical to TRBD2. The CDR3 is 17 amino acids. Per germline, CDR1 MNHEY and CDR2 SVGEGT. V shed 7 bases, J shed 6 bases, and the junction held 9 bases outside the gene matches.

This clonotype was observed many times. The V and J genes are TRBV27 and TRBJ1-6; 11 nucleotides line up with TRBD1. The V segment lost 3 bases and the J segment 9 bases; nucleotides outside the gene matches: 7. From germline, CDR1 is MNHEY and CDR2 SMNVEV (reference sequence). The CDR3 consists of 16 residues. For the CDR3, the DNA is TGTGCCAGCAGTTTCGGGACAGGGGGATTCGCTTCACCCCTCCACTTT. Its protein is CASSFGTGGFASPLHF.

This clonotype was counted only a few times. V usage is TRBV29-1 and J usage is TRBJ2-3, with D perhaps assigned TRBD1 or TRBD2 (6 bases each). This CDR3 has 14 residues. V was shortened by 6 bases and J by 0 bases, with 13 bases between the two germline ends. Germline-derived CDR1 and CDR2 are SQVTM and ANQGSEA. The CDR3 loop is CSVRRGPSTDTQYF. CDR3 in DNA: TGCAGCGTCCGACGGGGGCCTAGCACAGATACGCAGTATTTT.